Each of the 12 T cell receptor beta chains below was sequenced from the same sample in a study of blood T cell repertoires in COVID-19. Some clones are missing from TCRdb's copy, which holds only in-frame ones; the method was immunoSEQ multiplex PCR. Among 140,000 to 150,000 clones, over 85% were seen once, and the ten largest hold under 2%. The sample taken for sequencing was peripheral blood. The receptors here all came from a human donor in a cohort sampled during active COVID-19.

The V and J genes are TRBV5-4 and TRBJ2-3; maybe TRBD2 (6 bases). The germline V gene encodes CDR1 SGHNT and CDR2 YYREEE (reference sequence). The CDR3 is 17 residues long. The germline V and J ends were trimmed by 2 bases and 0 bases, with 16 bases remaining between them. The CDR3 is CASSFTAGSHSTDTQYF. The CDR3, as DNA: TGTGCCAGCAGCTTTACGGCGGGGTCACACAGCACAGATACGCAGTATTTT.

The chain has TRBV7-3 and TRBJ2-2, with D maybe TRBD2 (5 bases). The germline gives CDR1 SGHTA, CDR2 FQGTGA. The V end was cut by 1 base, the J end by 0 bases, with 12 bases between. The CDR3 spans 17 residues. In DNA form, the CDR3 reads TGTGCCAGCAGCTTAAATCGGGAAGTAGCGAACACCGGGGAGCTGTTTTTT. Translation: CASSLNREVANTGELFF.

The chain recombines TRBV19 with TRBJ1-6; possible D gene TRBD1, 6 bases. Germline V gene lookup returns CDR1 LNHDA and CDR2 SQIVND (reference sequence). The length of the CDR3 is 12 residues. V was clipped by 6 bases and J by 13 bases, with 13 bases between them. CDR3 DNA sequence: TGTGCCAGTAGCACCAGGGGTGGGCCCCTCCACTTT. It encodes CASSTRGGPLHF.

The chain couples TRBV7-2 to TRBJ1-4; TRBD1 matches at 8 bases. The CDR3 totals 13 residues. The V and J ends lost 5 bases and 7 bases, in that order; junction bases with no gene match: 3. CDR1 SGHTA and CDR2 FQGNSA come from the germline V gene. The CDR3 DNA reads TGTGCCAGCAGCAGACAGGGGTTTGAAAAACTGTTTTTT. It encodes CASSRQGFEKLFF.

This chain uses TRBV2 with TRBJ2-5, with a weak D call TRBD1 (6 bases). The CDR3 loop spans 14 amino acids. Germline V lookup: CDR1 SNHLY, CDR2 FYNNEI. Deletions cut 2 bases from V and 3 bases from J, with 10 bases between. CDR3 residues: CASSEFEGEETQYF. CDR3 coding DNA: TGTGCCAGCAGTGAATTCGAGGGGGAAGAGACCCAGTACTTC.

The V and J genes are TRBV10-2 and TRBJ2-1; TRBD2 might be the D (6 bases). Germline V gene data show CDR1 as WSHSY and CDR2 as SAAADI. This CDR3 has 12 amino acids. Between the trimmed V and J ends, which lost 0 bases and 12 bases, there was a span of 9 bases. CDR3 residues: CASSESLGGQFF. CDR3 DNA sequence: TGCGCCAGCAGTGAGTCGCTCGGGGGGCAGTTCTTC.

In nucleotides, the CDR3 is TGTGCCAGTAGTATAGCCCCAGGTTATGAAGCTTTCTTT. Protein sequence: CASSIAPGYEAFF. The chain recombines TRBV19 with TRBJ1-1; D gene unclear. The germline V gene encodes CDR1 LNHDA and CDR2 SQIVND (reference sequence). The CDR3 loop spans 13 amino acids. With 1 base removed from V and 7 bases from J, the gap between germline ends came to 10 bases.

The gene calls are TRBV7-2 and TRBJ1-1; D is ambiguous. V dropped 3 bases and J dropped 3 bases, with 11 bases sitting between them. The CDR3 runs to 14 residues. Germline V gene lookup returns CDR1 SGHTA and CDR2 FQGNSA. CDR3 DNA: TGTGCCAGCAGCTTCTCCCATCGGGACACTGAAGCTTTCTTT. This codes for CASSFSHRDTEAFF.

This clone was detected a few times. The CDR3 region has the DNA TGTGCCAGCAGTGATAGCCAACAGGCTAGTTCACCCCTCCACTTT. Translated, it gives CASSDSQQASSPLHF. The chain has TRBV6-1 and TRBJ1-6, with a tentative D call TRBD1 (5 bases). V was cut by 3 bases and J by 9 bases, with 15 bases left in between. The CDR3 totals 15 residues. CDR1 and CDR2 (germline): MNHNS, SASEGT.

The chain is built from TRBV19 and TRBJ2-7; TRBD2 matches 8 bases. V gave up 1 base and J gave up 7 bases; unmatched junction bases: 9. Germline lookup yields CDR1 LNHDA and CDR2 SQIVND (reference sequence). The CDR3 spans 15 residues. The CDR3 bases are TGTGCCAGTAGTATAGGGGGAGCGGGGGATCTTGAGCAGTACTTC. Protein sequence: CASSIGGAGDLEQYF.

The chain has TRBV5-1 and TRBJ1-4; 11 bases align to TRBD1. The CDR3 covers 16 residues. V shed 5 bases, J shed 8 bases, and the junction held 11 bases outside the gene matches. Germline assignment: CDR1 SGHRS and CDR2 YFSETQ. The CDR3 loop reads CASRLAVRDRGEKLFF. The CDR3 coding sequence is TGCGCCAGCAGACTCGCCGTCCGGGACAGGGGGGAAAAACTGTTTTTT.

This sequence joins TRBV4-3 and TRBJ2-7; 8 bases line up with TRBD1. Germline CDR1 is LGHNA and CDR2 is YSLEER. The junction had 9 bases not matched to a gene; V was cut back by 0 bases and J by 5 bases. The CDR3 is 16 amino acids. CDR3 protein: CASSQEPAGGGNEQYF. The CDR3 bases are TGCGCCAGCAGCCAAGAACCGGCAGGGGGCGGGAACGAGCAGTACTTC.